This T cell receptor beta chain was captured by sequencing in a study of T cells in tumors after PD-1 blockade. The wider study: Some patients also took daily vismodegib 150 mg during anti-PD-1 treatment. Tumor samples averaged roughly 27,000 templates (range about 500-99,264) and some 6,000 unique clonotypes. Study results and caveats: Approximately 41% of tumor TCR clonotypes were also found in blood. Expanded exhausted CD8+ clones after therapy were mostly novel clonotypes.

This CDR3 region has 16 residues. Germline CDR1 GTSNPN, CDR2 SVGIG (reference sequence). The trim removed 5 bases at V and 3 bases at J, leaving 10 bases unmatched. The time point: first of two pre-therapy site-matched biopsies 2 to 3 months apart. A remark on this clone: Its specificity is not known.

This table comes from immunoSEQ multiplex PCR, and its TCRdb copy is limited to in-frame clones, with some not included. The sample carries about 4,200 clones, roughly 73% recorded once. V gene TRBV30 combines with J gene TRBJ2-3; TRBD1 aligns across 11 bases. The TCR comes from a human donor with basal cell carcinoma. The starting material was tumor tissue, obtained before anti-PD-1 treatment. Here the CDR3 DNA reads TGTGCCTGGCTTTCCGGGACAGGGGGACGAACAGATACGCAGTATTTT. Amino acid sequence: CAWLSGTGGRTDTQYF.